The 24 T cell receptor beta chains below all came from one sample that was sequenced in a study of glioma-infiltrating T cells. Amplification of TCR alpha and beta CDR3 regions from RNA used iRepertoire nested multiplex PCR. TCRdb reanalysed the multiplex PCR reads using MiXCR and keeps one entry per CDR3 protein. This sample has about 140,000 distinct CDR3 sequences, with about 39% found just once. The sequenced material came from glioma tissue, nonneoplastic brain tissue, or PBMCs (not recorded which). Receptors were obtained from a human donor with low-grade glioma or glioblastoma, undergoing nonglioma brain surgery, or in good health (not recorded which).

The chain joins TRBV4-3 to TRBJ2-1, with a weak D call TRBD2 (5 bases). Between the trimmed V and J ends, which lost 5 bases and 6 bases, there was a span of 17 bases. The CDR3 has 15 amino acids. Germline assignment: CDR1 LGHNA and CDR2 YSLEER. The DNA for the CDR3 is TGCGCCAGCAGCTTGGACCCTAGCCGGGGCAATGAGCAGTTCTTC. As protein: CASSLDPSRGNEQFF.

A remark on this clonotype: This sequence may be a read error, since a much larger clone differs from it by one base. The CDR3 loop reads CAGSQGSSTGEGQYF. The DNA for the CDR3 is TGTGCCGGCAGCCAAGGCTCTTCGACAGGGGAGGGTCAGTACTTC. The rearrangement links TRBV4-2 to TRBJ2-5; tentative D call: TRBD1 (8 bases). The germline gives CDR1 LGHNA, CDR2 YNFKEQ. The CDR3 totals 15 residues.

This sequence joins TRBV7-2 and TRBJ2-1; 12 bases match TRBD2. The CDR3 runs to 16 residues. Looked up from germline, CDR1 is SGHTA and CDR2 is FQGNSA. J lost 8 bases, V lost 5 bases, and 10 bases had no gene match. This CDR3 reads CASSRFGASGGDEQFF. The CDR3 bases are TGTGCCAGCAGCCGCTTCGGGGCTAGCGGGGGGGATGAGCAGTTCTTC.

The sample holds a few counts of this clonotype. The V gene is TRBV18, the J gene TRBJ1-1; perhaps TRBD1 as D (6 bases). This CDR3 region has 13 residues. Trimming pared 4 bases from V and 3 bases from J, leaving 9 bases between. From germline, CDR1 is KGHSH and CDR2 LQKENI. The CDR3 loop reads CASSHGQHTEAFF. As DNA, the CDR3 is TGTGCCAGCTCACACGGACAGCACACTGAAGCTTTCTTT.

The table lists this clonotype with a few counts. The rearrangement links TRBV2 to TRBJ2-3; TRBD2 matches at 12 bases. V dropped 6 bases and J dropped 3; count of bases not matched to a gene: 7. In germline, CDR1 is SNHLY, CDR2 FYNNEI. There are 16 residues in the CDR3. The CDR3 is CASRATLAGGTDTQYF. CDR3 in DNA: TGTGCCAGCAGAGCAACCCTAGCGGGGGGGACAGATACGCAGTATTTT.

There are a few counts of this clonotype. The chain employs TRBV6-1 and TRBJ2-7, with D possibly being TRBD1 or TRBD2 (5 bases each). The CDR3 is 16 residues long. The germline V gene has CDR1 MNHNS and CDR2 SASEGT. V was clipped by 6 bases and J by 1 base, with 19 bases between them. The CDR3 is CASRPNLRGGSYEQYF. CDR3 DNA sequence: TGTGCCAGCAGACCAAACCTTCGGGGCGGTTCCTACGAGCAGTACTTC.

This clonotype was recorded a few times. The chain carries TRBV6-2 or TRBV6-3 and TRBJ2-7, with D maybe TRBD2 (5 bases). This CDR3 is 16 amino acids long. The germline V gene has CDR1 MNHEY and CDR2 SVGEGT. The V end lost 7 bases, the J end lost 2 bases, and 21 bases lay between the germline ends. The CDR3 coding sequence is TGTGCCAGCACCGTCCTCCGATCAGCGGTCCCCTACGAGCAGTACTTC. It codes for CASTVLRSAVPYEQYF.

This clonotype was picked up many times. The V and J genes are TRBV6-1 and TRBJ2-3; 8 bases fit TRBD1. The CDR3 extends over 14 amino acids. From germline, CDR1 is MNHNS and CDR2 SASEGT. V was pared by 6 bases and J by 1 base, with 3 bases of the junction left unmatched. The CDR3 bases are TGTGCCAGCAGCGACAGGGGACGCACAGATACGCAGTATTTT. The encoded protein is CASSDRGRTDTQYF.

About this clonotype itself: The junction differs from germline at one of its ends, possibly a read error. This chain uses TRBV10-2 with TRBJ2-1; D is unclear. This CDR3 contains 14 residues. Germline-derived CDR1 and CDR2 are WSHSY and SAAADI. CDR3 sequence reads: CASSKSGSYNEQFF. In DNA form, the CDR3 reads TGCGCCAGCAGTAAGTCAGGCTCCTACAATGAGCAGTTCTTC.

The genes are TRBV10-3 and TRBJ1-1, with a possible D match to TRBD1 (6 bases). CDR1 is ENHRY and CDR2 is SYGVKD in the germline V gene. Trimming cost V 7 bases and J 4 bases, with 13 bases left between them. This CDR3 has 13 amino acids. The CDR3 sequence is CAIKETGSTEAFF. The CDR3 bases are TGTGCCATCAAGGAGACAGGATCCACTGAAGCTTTCTTT.

The CDR3 loop is CSALVKNTEAFF. The CDR3 region has the DNA TGCAGTGCTCTCGTAAAGAACACTGAAGCTTTCTTT. The gene calls are TRBV20-1 and TRBJ1-1; D unresolved. The germline CDR1 and CDR2 sequences are DFQATT and SNEGSKA (reference sequence). This CDR3 contains 12 residues. Trimming stripped 5 bases from V and 1 base from J, with 8 bases between.

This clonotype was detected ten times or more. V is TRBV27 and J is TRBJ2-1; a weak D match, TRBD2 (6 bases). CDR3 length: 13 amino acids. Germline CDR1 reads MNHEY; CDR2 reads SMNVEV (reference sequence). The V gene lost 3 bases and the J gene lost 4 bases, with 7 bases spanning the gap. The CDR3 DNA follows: TGTGCCAGCAGTTTGGGGGGATACAATGAGCAGTTCTTC. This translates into CASSLGGYNEQFF.

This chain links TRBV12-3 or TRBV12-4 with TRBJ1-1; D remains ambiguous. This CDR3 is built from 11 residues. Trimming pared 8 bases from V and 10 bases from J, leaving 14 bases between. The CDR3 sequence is CASSETSRAFF. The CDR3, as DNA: TGTGCCAGCTCGGAGACAAGTAGAGCTTTCTTT.

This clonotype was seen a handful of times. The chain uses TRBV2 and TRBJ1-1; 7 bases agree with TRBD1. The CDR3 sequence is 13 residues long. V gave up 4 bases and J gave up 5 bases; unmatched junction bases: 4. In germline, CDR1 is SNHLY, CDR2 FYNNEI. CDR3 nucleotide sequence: TGTGCCAGCAGTGGTAGGGGGCGAACTGAAGCTTTCTTT. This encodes CASSGRGRTEAFF.

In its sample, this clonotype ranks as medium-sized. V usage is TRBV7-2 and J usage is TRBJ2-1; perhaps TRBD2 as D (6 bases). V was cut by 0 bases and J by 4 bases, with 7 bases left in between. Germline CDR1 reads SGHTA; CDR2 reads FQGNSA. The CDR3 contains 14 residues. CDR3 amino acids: CASSLAGTYNEQFF. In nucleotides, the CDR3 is TGTGCCAGCAGCTTAGCCGGGACTTACAATGAGCAGTTCTTC.

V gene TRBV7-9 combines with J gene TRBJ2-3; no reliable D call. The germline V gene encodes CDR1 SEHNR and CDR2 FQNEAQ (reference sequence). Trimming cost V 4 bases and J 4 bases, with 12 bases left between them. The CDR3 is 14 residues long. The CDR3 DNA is TGTGCCAGCAGCTCTAGGATCCCCGCAGATACGCAGTATTTT. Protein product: CASSSRIPADTQYF.

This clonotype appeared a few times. The CDR3 sequence is CASSSDYLTDTQYF. CDR3 DNA: TGTGCCAGCAGTTCGGACTACCTCACAGATACGCAGTATTTT. The chain has TRBV6-2 or TRBV6-3 and TRBJ2-3, with D perhaps TRBD2 (6 bases). This CDR3 comprises 14 residues. The V gene's germline CDR1 is MNHEY and CDR2 SVGEGT. The V and J ends lost 4 bases and 2 bases respectively, with 10 bases between them.

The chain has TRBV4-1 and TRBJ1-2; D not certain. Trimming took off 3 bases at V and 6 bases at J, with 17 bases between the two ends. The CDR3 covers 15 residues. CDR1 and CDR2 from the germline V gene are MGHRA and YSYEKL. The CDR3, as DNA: TGCGCCAGCAGCCAGAATCGGTCCCCGTCCCATGGCTACACCTTC. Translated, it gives CASSQNRSPSHGYTF.

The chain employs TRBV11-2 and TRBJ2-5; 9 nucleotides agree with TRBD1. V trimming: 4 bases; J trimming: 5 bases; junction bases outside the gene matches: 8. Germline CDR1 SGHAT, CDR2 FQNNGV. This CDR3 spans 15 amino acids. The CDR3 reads CASSSFRQGVETQYF. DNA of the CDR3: TGTGCCAGCAGCTCATTTAGACAGGGGGTTGAGACCCAGTACTTC.

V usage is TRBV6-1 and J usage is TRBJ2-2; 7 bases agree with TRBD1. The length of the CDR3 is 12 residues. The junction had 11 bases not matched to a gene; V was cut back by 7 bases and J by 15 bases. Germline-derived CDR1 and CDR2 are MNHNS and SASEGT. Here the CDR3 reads CASNQGDQWLFF. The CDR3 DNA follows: TGTGCCAGCAACCAGGGGGACCAGTGGTTGTTTTTT.

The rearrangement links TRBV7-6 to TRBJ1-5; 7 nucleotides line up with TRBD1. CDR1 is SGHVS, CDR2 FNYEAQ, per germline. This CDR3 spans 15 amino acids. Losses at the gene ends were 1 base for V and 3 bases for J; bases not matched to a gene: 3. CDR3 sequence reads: CASSLGTGVNQPQHF. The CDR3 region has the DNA TGTGCCAGCAGCTTAGGGACAGGAGTCAATCAGCCCCAGCATTTT.

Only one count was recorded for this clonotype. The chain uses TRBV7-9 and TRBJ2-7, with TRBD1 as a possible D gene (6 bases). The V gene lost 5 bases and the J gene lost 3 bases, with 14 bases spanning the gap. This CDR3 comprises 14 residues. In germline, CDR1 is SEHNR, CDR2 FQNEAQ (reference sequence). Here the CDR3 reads CASSRDTTRYEQYF. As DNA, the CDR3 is TGTGCCAGCAGCCGGGACACCACCCGCTACGAGCAGTACTTC.

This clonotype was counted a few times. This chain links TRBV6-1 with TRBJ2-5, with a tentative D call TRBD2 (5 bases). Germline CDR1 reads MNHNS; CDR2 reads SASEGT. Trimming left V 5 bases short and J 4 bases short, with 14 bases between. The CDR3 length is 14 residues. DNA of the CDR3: TGTGCCAGCAGTACCCCACGGGGTGCAGAGACCCAGTACTTC. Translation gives CASSTPRGAETQYF.

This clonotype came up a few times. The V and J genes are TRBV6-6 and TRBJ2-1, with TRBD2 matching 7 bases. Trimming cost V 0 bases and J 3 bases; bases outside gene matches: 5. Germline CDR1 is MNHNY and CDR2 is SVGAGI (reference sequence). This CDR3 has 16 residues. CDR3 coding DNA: TGTGCCAGCAGTTACTCGCTTTTAGCGGGCTACAATGAGCAGTTCTTC. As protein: CASSYSLLAGYNEQFF.